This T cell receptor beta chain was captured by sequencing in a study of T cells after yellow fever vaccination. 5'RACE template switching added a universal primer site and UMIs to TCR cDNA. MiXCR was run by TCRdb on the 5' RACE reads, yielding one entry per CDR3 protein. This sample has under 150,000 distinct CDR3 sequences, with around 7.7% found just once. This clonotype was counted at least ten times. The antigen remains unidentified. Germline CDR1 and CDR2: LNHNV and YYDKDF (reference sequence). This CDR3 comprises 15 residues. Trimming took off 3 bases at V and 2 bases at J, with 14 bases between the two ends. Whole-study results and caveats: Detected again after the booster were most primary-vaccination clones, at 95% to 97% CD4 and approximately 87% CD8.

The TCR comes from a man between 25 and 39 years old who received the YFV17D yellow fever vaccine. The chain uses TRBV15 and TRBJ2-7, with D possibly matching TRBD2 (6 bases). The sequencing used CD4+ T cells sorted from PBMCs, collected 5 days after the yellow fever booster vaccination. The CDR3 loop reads CATSRTKAGAYEQYF. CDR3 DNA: TGTGCCACCAGCAGGACGAAAGCGGGCGCCTACGAGCAGTACTTC.